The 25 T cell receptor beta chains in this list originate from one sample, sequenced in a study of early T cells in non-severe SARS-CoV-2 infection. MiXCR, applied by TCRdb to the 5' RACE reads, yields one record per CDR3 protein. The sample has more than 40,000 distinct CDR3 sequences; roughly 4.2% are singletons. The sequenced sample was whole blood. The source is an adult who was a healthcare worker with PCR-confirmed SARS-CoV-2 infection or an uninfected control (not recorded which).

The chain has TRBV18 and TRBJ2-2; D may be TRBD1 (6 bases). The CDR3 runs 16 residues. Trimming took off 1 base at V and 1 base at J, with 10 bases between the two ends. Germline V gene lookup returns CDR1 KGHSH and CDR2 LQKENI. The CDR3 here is CASSPRGQLNTGELFF. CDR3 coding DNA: TGTGCCAGCTCACCACGTGGACAGCTGAACACCGGGGAGCTGTTTTTT.

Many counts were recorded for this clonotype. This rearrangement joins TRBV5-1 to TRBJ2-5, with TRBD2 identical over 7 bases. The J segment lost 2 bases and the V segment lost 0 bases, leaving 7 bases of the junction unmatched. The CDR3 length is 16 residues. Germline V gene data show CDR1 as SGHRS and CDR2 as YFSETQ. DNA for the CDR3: TGCGCCAGCAGCTTGGGTAGCGGGCCAATTCAAGAGACCCAGTACTTC. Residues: CASSLGSGPIQETQYF.

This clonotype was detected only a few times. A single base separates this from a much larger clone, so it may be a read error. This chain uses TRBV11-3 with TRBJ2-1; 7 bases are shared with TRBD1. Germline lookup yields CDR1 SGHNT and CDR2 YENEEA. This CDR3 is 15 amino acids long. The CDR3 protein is CANSSRQGNYNEQFF. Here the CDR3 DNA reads TGTGCCAACAGCTCCCGACAGGGTAACTACAATGAGCAGTTCTTC.

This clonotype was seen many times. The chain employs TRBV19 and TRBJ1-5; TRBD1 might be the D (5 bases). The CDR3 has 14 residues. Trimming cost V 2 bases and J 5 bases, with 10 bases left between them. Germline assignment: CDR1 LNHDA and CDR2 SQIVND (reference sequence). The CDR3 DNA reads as TGTGCCAGTAGTATAATGAGGGACTATCAGCCCCAGCATTTT. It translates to CASSIMRDYQPQHF.

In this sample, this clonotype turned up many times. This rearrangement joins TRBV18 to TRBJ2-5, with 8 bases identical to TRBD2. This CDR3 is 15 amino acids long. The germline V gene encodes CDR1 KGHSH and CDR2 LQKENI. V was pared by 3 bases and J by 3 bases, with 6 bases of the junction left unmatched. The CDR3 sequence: CASSPGSGDKETQYF. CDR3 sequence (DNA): TGTGCCAGCTCACCGGGTAGCGGGGATAAAGAGACCCAGTACTTC. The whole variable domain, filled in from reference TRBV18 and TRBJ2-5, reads NAGVMQNPRHLVRRRGQEARLRCSPMKGHSHVYWYRQLPEEGLKFMVYLQKENIIDESGMPKERFSAEFPKEGPSILRIQQVVRGDSAAYFCASSPGSGDKETQYFGPGTRLLVL.

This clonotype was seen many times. CDR3 nucleotide sequence: TGTGCCAGCAGGGACATTCGCAGGGGTACGCAGTATTTT. Protein: CASRDIRRGTQYF. J is TRBJ2-3 and V is TRBV2; tentatively, D is TRBD1 (6 bases). Germline loops: CDR1 SNHLY, CDR2 FYNNEI. V lost 6 bases, J lost 8 bases, and 15 bases lay in between. This CDR3 contains 13 residues. The variable domain in full, with the rest retrieved from reference TRBV2 and TRBJ2-3, is EPEVTQTPSHQVTQMGQEVILRCVPISNHLYFYWYRQILGQKVEFLVSFYNNEISEKSEIFDDQFSVERPDGSNFTLKIRSTKLEDSAMYFCASRDIRRGTQYFGPGTRLTVL.

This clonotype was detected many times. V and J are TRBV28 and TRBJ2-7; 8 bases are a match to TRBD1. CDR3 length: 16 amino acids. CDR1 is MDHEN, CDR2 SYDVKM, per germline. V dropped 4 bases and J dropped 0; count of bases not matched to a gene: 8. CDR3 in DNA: TGTGCCAGCAGTTCCTCCGGGACAGGTCCCTCCTACGAGCAGTACTTC. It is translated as CASSSSGTGPSYEQYF.

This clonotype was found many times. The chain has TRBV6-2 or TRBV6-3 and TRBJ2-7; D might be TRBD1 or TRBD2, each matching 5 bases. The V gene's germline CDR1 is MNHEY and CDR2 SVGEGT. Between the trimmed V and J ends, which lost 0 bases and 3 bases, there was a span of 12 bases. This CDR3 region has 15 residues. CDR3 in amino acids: CASSYSPGTFYEQYF. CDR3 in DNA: TGTGCCAGCAGTTACTCGCCGGGGACCTTCTACGAGCAGTACTTC.

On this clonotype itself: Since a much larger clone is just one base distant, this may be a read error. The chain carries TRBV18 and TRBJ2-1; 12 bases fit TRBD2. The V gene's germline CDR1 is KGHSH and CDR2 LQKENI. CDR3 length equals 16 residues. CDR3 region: CASSPRTSGNNNEQLF. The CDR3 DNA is TGTGCCAGCTCACCACGGACTAGCGGGAACAACAATGAGCAGCTCTTC. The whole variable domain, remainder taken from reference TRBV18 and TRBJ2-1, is NAGVMQNPRHLVRRRGQEARLRCSPMKGHSHVYWYRQLPEEGLKFMVYLQKENIIDESGMPKERFSAEFPKEGPSILRIQQVVRGDSAAYFCASSPRTSGNNNEQLFGPGTRLTVL.

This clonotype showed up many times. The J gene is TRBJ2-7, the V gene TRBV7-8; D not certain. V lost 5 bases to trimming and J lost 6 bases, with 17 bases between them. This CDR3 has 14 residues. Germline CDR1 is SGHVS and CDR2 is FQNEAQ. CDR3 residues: CASSVGLFASEQYF. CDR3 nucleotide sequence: TGTGCCAGCAGCGTGGGCCTCTTCGCCTCCGAGCAGTACTTC.

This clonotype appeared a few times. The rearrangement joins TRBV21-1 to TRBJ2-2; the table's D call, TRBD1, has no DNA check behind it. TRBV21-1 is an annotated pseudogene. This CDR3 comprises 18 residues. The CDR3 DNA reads TGTGCCAGCAGCAAACCTGGTTGGGGGACAGAAAACACCGGGGAGCTGTTTTTT. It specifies CASSKPGWGTENTGELFF.

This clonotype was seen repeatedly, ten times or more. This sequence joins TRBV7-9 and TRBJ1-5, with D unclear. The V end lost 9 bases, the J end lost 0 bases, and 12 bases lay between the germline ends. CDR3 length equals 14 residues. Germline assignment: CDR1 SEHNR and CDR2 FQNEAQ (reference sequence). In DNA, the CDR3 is TGTGCCAGTACCGGAGTTAATAGCAATCAGCCCCAGCATTTT. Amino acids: CASTGVNSNQPQHF.

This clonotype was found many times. Written as DNA, the CDR3 is TGCGCCAGCAGTGAGAAAACAGACACCGGGGAGCTGTTTTTT. Translated, it gives CASSEKTDTGELFF. This chain links TRBV10-1 with TRBJ2-2; D ambiguous. Trimming removed 2 bases at V and 3 bases at J, with 7 bases between. This CDR3 has 14 residues. From germline, CDR1 is WNHNN and CDR2 SYGVQD (reference sequence).

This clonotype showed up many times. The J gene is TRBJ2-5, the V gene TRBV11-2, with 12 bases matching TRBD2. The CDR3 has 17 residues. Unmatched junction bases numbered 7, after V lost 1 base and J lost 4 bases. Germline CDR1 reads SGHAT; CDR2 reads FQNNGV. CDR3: CASSLGSSGRAGETQYF. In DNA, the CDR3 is TGTGCCAGCAGCTTAGGGTCTAGCGGGAGGGCCGGAGAGACCCAGTACTTC.

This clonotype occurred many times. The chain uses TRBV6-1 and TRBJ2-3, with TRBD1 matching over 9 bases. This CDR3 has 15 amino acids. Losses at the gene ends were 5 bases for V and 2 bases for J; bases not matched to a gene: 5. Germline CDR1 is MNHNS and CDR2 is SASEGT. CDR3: CASSLDRGPTDTQYF. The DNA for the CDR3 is TGTGCCAGCAGTTTGGACAGGGGTCCCACAGATACGCAGTATTTT.

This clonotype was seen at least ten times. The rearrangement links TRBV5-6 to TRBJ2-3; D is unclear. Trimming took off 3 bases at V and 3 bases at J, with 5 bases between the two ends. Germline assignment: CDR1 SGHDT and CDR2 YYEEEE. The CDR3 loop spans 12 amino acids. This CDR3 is CASSSVTDTQYF. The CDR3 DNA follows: TGTGCCAGCAGCTCTGTAACAGATACGCAGTATTTT.

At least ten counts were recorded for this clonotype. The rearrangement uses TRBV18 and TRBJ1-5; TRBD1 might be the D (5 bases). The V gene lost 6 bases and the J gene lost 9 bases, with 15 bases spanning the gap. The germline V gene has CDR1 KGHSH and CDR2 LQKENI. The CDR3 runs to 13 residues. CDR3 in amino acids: CASSPAGLGPQHF. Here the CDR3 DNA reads TGTGCCAGCTCCCCGGCAGGGCTAGGGCCCCAGCATTTT.

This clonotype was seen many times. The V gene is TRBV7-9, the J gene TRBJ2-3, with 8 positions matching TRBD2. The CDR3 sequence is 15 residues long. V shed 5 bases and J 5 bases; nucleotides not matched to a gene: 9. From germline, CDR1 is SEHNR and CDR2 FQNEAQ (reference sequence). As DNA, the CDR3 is TGTGCCAGCAGCCTCCCGGGGGGGGGAAGAGATACGCAGTATTTT. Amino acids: CASSLPGGGRDTQYF. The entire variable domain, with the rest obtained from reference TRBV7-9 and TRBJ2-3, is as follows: DTGVSQNPRHKITKRGQNVTFRCDPISEHNRLYWYRQTLGQGPEFLTYFQNEAQLEKSRLLSDRFSAERPKGSFSTLEIQRTEQGDSAMYLCASSLPGGGRDTQYFGPGTRLTVL.

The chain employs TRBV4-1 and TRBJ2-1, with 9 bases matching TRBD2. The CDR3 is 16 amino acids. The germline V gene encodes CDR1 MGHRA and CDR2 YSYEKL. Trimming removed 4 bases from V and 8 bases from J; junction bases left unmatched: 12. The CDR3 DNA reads TGCGCCAGCAGCCCCGGACCTAGCGGGGTTGGCTATGAGCAGTTCTTC. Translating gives CASSPGPSGVGYEQFF.

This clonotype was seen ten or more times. The CDR3 protein is CASRMGAKRAFF. DNA of the CDR3: TGTGCCAGCAGAATGGGGGCTAAAAGAGCTTTCTTT. The chain links TRBV3-1 to TRBJ1-1; the D gene is possibly TRBD1 (6 bases). Per germline, CDR1 LGHDT and CDR2 YNNKEL (reference sequence). The CDR3 consists of 12 residues. V dropped 6 bases and J dropped 10 bases, with 15 bases sitting between them.

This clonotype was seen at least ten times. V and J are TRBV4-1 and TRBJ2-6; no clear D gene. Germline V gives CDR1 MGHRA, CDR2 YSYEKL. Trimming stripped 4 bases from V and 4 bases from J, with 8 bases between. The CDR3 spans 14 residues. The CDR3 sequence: CASSLGVGANVLTF. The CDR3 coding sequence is TGCGCCAGCAGCCTCGGCGTAGGGGCCAACGTCCTGACTTTC.

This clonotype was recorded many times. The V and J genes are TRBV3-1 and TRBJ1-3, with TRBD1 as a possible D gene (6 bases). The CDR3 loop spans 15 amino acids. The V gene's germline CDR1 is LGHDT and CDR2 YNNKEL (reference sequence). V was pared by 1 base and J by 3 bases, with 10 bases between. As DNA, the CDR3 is TGTGCCAGCAGCCAAGGGACAGCAGATGGAAACACCATATATTTT. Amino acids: CASSQGTADGNTIYF.

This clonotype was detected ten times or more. The DNA for the CDR3 is TGTGCCACCAGTGCTAGCGGGAGGGCCGTCTATGAGCAGTTCTTC. Amino acid sequence: CATSASGRAVYEQFF. This sequence joins TRBV24-1 and TRBJ2-1, with 12 bases aligning to TRBD2. The ends lost 5 bases at V and 8 bases at J; junction bases unmatched: 6. The germline gives CDR1 KGHDR, CDR2 SFDVKD. The CDR3 is made up of 15 amino acids.

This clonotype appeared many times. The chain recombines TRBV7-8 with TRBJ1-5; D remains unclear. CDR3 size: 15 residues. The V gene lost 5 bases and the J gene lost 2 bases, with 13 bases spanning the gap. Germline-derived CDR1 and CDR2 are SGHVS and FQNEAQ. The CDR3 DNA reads TGTGCCAGCAGCCCGAGGACGGCGGGCAATCAGCCCCAGCATTTT. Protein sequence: CASSPRTAGNQPQHF.

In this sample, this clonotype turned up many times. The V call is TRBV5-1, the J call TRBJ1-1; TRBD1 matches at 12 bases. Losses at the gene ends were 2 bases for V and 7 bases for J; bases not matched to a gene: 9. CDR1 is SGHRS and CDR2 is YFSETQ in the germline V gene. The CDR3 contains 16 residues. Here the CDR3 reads CASSFAPGQGAGEAFF. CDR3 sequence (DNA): TGCGCCAGCAGCTTTGCACCGGGACAGGGGGCTGGTGAAGCTTTCTTT.